What follows is one TCR beta chain and its context. Its target is unknown. The sample is drawn from a study of OX40 agonist ivuxolimab in advanced cancers. About the research overall: Ivuxolimab doses were 0.01, 0.1, 0.3, 1.5, 3 or 10 mg/kg every 2 weeks. The dose-escalation cohort was roughly 83% male, with a mean age of around 60 years, ranging roughly 20 to 90. Under the entry rules, prior anti-PD-1, anti-PD-L1 or anti-CTLA-4 therapy was allowed, and about 40% had some.

The V gene's germline CDR1 is SGHTS and CDR2 YDEGEE. The CDR3 spans 12 residues. V was clipped by 0 bases and J by 10 bases, with 8 bases between them. TCRdb's copy holds only in-frame clones and misses some; the assay was immunoSEQ multiplex PCR. The table lists about 10,000 clones, less than 65% of them singletons. Broader study findings: There was clonal expansion of CD4+ and CD8+ blood T cells by week 6 at 0.1 to 3.0 mg/kg.

The specimen comprised CD4+ or CD8+ T cells sorted from blood, sampled in a trial of the OX40 agonist ivuxolimab. The chain uses TRBV5-8 and TRBJ2-1; unclear D gene. The TCR sequence derives from an adult with an advanced solid tumor such as melanoma, head and neck, liver or kidney cancer. The CDR3 sequence is CASSLGEFEQFF. Here the CDR3 DNA reads TGTGCCAGCAGCTTGGGGGAATTCGAGCAGTTCTTC.